The entry below gives a single T cell receptor (beta chain) sequence along with its context. A second PCR, run for about 6 to 11 cycles, used a sample-barcoded 5' primer plus a J-beta primer mix. TCRdb re-analysed the 5' RACE reads in MiXCR, keeping a single row per CDR3 protein. The repertoire consists of more than 900,000 distinct CDR3 sequences, with under 30% occurring once and the leading ten covering less than 0.75%. The sample comes from a study of blood T cells in healthy people across ages. The same specimen was also included in a second study, on T cells of mothers and their children. From that report: A few healthy Caucasian mothers served as donors, and their six children did as well. It was found that thymic selection shapes TCR recombination output similarly in related and unrelated pairs.

The origin of this receptor is a girl aged 2-10 years in good health. The sample comprised blood.

In DNA, the CDR3 is TGTGCCAGCAGCTCCGCATCAGGGACGCGGGACACTGAAGCTTTCTTT. Its protein product is CASSSASGTRDTEAFF. The chain employs TRBV7-9 and TRBJ1-1, with D perhaps matching TRBD1 (5 bases). From germline, CDR1 is SEHNR and CDR2 FQNEAQ (reference sequence). V lost 4 bases and J 3 bases, leaving 18 bases between the germline ends. This CDR3 is 16 amino acids long.